Included here is one T cell receptor (beta chain) sequence, with context. The table lists this clone with a count of one. Its binding antigen is unknown. No clone much larger than this one lies a single base away; base qualities are absent. Sample time point, as interpreted from the label and publication: week 23, last vaccination. A 20-mer mutant IDH1 peptide at 300 micrograms in Montanide made up each vaccine dose, which was injected subcutaneously together with topical imiquimod. Donors had newly diagnosed WHO grade 3 or 4 IDH1-mutant astrocytomas with loss of nuclear ATRX. The samples were drawn from NOA16, a multicentre, single-arm, open-label phase I trial in Germany that tested a mutant IDH1 peptide vaccine in humans for the first time. The DNeasy Blood and Tissue Kit was used to extract genomic DNA from EDTA blood for TCRB sequencing. This sample is part of a study of a mutant IDH1 vaccine in newly diagnosed glioma (dated by TCRdb to the early 2020s). About the investigation overall: Across visits V03 through V10, patients got a total of eight vaccinations, given in weeks 1, 3, 5, 7, 11, 15, 19 and 23. Longitudinal TCRB deep sequencing was done for about two dozen treated patients, wherever samples were available for exploratory analyses. Vaccination began 4-6 weeks after radiotherapy alone, or alongside temozolomide cycles in the chemotherapy-containing groups. The approximately 32 treated patients were approximately 60% male and roughly 40% female, with a mean age of around 40 years. Before enrollment, patients had received standard therapy of radiotherapy alone, temozolomide alone, or radiochemotherapy with temozolomide; most received the combination. Six visits were used for peripheral blood collection: V03 (baseline), V05, V07, V10, V12 and V13.

The method behind the library was the immunoSEQ multiplex PCR assay. The hsTCRB Kit was used according to the manufacturer's protocol to amplify rearranged TCR beta chain sequences. An Illumina MiSeq was used to sequence the TCRB libraries. Turning to the authors' computational methods: The kit vendor's proprietary platform handled demultiplexing, trimming and gene mapping. TCRdb provides this immuneACCESS table in a form limited to in-frame rearrangements. Some clones are lacking; in checked studies, under half of them reflect an unresolved V gene, and why the rest are absent is not known. V, J and clone size reflect that table, while D and trimming were determined from the DNA. This sample holds 50,000 to 70,000 clones; nearly 85% were observed only once. Together, the top ten hold about an eighth of the sample. Deletion took 1 base off V and 4 bases off J, with a span of 13 bases between the germline ends. CDR1 and CDR2 are read off the germline V gene (reference sequence) as SEHNR and FQNEAQ. Counted from cysteine to phenylalanine, this CDR3 has 15 amino acids. Here the CDR3 DNA is all that survives: 45 bases in frame from base 1.

The investigation overall reported the following: No apparent relationship was observed between pseudoprogression and alterations in the top peripheral T cell clonotypes detected by TCRB sequencing. It was noted by the authors that analyses of patient blood samples could not be reproduced owing to sample limitations. Availability determined which PBMC samples were chosen for TCRB deep sequencing. Vaccine-induced immune responses across multiple MHC alleles were detected in 85% to 95% of patients.

Recombination linked TRBV7-9 to TRBJ1-1; a tentative D match to TRBD1 spans 6 bases. The source of this sequence is a young man with glioma. The starting material was PBMCs, obtained from a glioma patient whose treatment included an IDH1 peptide vaccine. The encoded CDR3 is CASSLGGAPRTEAFF. The sequenced DNA: TGTGCCAGCAGCTTAGGGGGGGCGCCCCGCACTGAAGCTTTCTTT.